This passage covers 4 T cell receptor beta chains from one sample sequenced in a study of T cell responses to AZD1222 COVID-19 vaccine. Sequencing used immunoSEQ multiplex PCR; TCRdb keeps in-frame clones, though not all of them. The data show 90,000 to 130,000 clones, about 85% seen once. The sample here was peripheral blood, taken on day 0 of AZD1222 vaccination. All receptors derive from an adult in good health.

About this clone itself: The same CDR3 arises from other DNA sequences in this sample as well. The V gene is TRBV6-5, the J gene TRBJ2-7; 9 bases are a match to TRBD1. Trimming took 5 bases from V and 4 from J; bases not matched to a gene: 3. This CDR3 has 13 amino acids. The V gene's germline CDR1 is MNHEY and CDR2 SVGAGI. The CDR3 loop reads CASSRDREYEQYF. CDR3 DNA: TGTGCCAGCAGTCGGGACAGGGAATACGAGCAGTACTTC.

The chain has TRBV14 and TRBJ1-2; the D gene is possibly TRBD1 (5 bases). V shed 4 bases and J shed 4 bases, with 19 bases lying between them. Germline V gene lookup returns CDR1 SGHDN and CDR2 FVKESK. CDR3 length: 16 residues. The CDR3 here is CASSRGGWGGGYGYTF. As DNA, the CDR3 is TGTGCCAGCAGCCGCGGGGGTTGGGGTGGCGGCTATGGCTACACCTTC. The whole variable domain, filled in from reference TRBV14 and TRBJ1-2, reads EAGVTQFPSHSVIEKGQTVTLRCDPISGHDNLYWYRRVMGKEIKFLLHFVKESKQDESGMPNNRFLAERTGGTYSTLKVQPAELEDSGVYFCASSRGGWGGGYGYTFGSGTRLTVV.

The rearrangement joins TRBV19 to TRBJ1-6; D is uncertain. Trimming cost V 5 bases and J 5 bases, with 13 bases left between them. Germline V lookup: CDR1 LNHDA, CDR2 SQIVND (reference sequence). The CDR3 is made up of 15 amino acids. CDR3 sequence (DNA): TGTGCCAGTAGTGCACGACCGAAGGATAATTCACCCCTCCACTTT. Its protein product is CASSARPKDNSPLHF.

V gene TRBV29-1 combines with J gene TRBJ1-2; D is perhaps TRBD1 (6 bases). There are 17 residues in the CDR3. Trimming stripped 0 bases from V and 4 bases from J, with 21 bases between. CDR1 is SQVTM, CDR2 ANQGSEA, per germline. The CDR3 coding sequence is TGCAGCGTTGAAGAAGGAGGGGGTTCTCTAAACGCCTATGGCTACACCTTC. Translating gives CSVEEGGGSLNAYGYTF.